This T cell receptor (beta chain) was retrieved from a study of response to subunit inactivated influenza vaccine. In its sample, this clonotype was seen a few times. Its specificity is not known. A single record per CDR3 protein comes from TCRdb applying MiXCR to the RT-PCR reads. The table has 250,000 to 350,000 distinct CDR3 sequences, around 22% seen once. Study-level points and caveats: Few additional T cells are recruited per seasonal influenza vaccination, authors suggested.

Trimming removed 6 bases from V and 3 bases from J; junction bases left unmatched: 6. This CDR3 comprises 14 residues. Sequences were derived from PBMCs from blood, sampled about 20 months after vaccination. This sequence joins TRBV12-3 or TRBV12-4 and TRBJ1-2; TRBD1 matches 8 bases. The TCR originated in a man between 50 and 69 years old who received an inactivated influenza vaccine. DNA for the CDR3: TGTGCCAGCAGGACGCAGGGGGCCGACTATGGCTACACCTTC. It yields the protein CASRTQGADYGYTF.